This paragraph covers one T cell receptor (beta chain) sequence. This sample stems from a study of OX40 agonist ivuxolimab in advanced cancers. Study overall: Patients received ivuxolimab, an intravenous treatment, every 2 weeks at 0.01 to 10 mg/kg. The eligibility criteria allowed prior anti-PD-1, anti-PD-L1 or anti-CTLA-4 therapy, and 30% to 45% had some.

Produced via immunoSEQ multiplex PCR; TCRdb's table is partial and in-frame only. The data show some 4,900 clones, roughly two thirds seen once. This CDR3 region has 17 residues. This chain connects TRBV12-2 to TRBJ2-3; the table's D gene call, TRBD2, was not cross checked with the DNA. TRBV12-2 is a pseudogene. This sequence originates from an adult with an advanced solid tumor such as melanoma, head and neck, liver or kidney cancer. The sample was CD4+ or CD8+ T cells sorted from blood, taken in a trial of the OX40 agonist ivuxolimab. The CDR3 region has the DNA TGTGCAAGTCGCTTAGCGCAAGGACTAGCGGGAGAGGGGACGCAGTATTTT. Its protein is CASRLAQGLAGEGTQYF.